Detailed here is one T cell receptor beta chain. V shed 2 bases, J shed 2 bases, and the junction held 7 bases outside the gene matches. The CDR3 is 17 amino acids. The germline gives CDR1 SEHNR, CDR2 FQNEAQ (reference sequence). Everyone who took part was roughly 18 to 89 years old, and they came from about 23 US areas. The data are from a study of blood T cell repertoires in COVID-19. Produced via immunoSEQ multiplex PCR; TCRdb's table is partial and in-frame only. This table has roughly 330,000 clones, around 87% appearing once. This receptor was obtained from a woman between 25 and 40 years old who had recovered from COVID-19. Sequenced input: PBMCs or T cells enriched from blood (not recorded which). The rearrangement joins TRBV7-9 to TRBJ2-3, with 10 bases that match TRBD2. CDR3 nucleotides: TGTGCCAGCAGCTTACGGGCTAGCGGGGGCCCCACAGATACGCAGTATTTT. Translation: CASSLRASGGPTDTQYF.